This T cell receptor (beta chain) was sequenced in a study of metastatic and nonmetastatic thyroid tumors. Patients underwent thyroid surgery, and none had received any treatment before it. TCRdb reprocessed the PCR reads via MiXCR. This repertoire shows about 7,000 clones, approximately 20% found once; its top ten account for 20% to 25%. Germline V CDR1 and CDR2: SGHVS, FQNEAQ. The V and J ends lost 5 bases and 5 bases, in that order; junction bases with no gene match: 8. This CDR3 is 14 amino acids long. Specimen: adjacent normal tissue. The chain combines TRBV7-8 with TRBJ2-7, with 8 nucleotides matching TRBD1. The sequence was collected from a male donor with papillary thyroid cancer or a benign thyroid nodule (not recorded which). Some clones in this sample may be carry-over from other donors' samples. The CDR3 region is CASSTGQGKHEQYF. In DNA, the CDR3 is TGTGCCAGCAGCACCGGACAGGGTAAACACGAGCAGTACTTC.